A selection of T cell receptor beta chains follows, all from one sample in a study of T-cell reconstitution after alpha-beta-depleted transplantation in children. TCRdb reprocessed the PCR reads via MiXCR and lists one record per CDR3 protein. The table lists approximately 120,000 distinct CDR3 sequences, about 9.9% of them singletons. This specimen consisted of PBMCs, mostly from graft donor cells, obtained 180 days after TCRalphabeta/CD19-depleted stem cell transplant. Receptor source: a girl less than two years old who had a stem cell transplant for combined immunodeficiency, so the T cells may come from the graft donor. The CDR3 runs from the conserved cysteine through the conserved F or W. D genes are given only for firm matches. Clone sizes are given selectively: once, few, many, or a class where the clone is expanded.

V,J,size,D,DNA,CDR3
TRBV7-9,TRBJ2-7,.,TRBD1,TGTGCCAGCAGCCCGGGACAGTTGGAGCAGTACTTC,CASSPGQLEQYF
TRBV6-1,TRBJ1-2,.,TRBD1,TGTGCCAGCAGCACAACAGGGGAGAACTATGGCTACACCTTC,CASSTTGENYGYTF
TRBV20-1,TRBJ2-4,few,.,TGCACTGCAGGGCTAGCCAAAAACATTCAGTACTTC,CTAGLAKNIQYF
TRBV20-1,TRBJ2-7,few,TRBD2,TGCAGTGCTTGGGACTACCAGTCCTACGAGCAGTACTTC,CSAWDYQSYEQYF
TRBV7-2,TRBJ2-3,few,.,TGTGCCAGCAGCGTAAGGCTGGCGGCGGCCGGTTGGGATACGCAGTATTTT,CASSVRLAAAGWDTQYF
TRBV20-1,TRBJ2-7,.,TRBD1,TGCTGTGCTAGTGGCCAGGGACAGGGCTGGGACGAGCAGTACTTC,CCASGQGQGWDEQYF
TRBV7-8,TRBJ1-5,few,.,TGTGCCAGCAGCACTAGTCGGACAGCTAATCAGCCCCAGCATTTT,CASSTSRTANQPQHF
TRBV7-2,TRBJ2-7,few,.,TGTGCCAGCAGCTTAGGCCTAACTACCCTAGTGACGACCTACGAGCAGTACTTC,CASSLGLTTLVTTYEQYF
TRBV6-1,TRBJ2-5,few,.,TGTGCCAGCAGGAGCAGGGTCCCTAGCCAAGAGACCCAGTACTTC,CASRSRVPSQETQYF
TRBV20-1,TRBJ2-1,.,TRBD2,TGCAGTGCCCGGACTAGCGGAGTCTACAATGAGCAGTTCTTC,CSARTSGVYNEQFF
TRBV20-1,TRBJ1-5,few,.,TGCAGTGCCATCGCGGAGGGGCCCCAACAGCCCCAGCATTTT,CSAIAEGPQQPQHF
TRBV5-1,TRBJ2-2,few,.,TGCGCCAGCAGCTCCGGACTAACGAACACCGGGGAGCTGTTTTTT,CASSSGLTNTGELFF
TRBV27,TRBJ2-3,.,.,TGTGCCAGCAGTATGACTCCTCCCAGCACAGATACGCAGTATTTT,CASSMTPPSTDTQYF
TRBV12-3/TRBV12-4,TRBJ1-5,.,.,TGTGCCAGCAGTTCCGGGATAAGGCAGCCCCAGCATTTT,CASSSGIRQPQHF
TRBV25-1,TRBJ1-6,few,.,TGTGCCAGCAGTGAGGCGAGAGCGAATTCACCCCTCCACTTT,CASSEARANSPLHF
TRBV18,TRBJ2-1,few,.,TGTGCCAGCTCCGGGACCGACAATGAGCAGTTCTTC,CASSGTDNEQFF
TRBV6-1,TRBJ2-2,.,.,TGTGCCAGCAGGTGGTGGGGGCCGAACACCGGGGAGCTGTTTTTT,CASRWWGPNTGELFF
TRBV29-1,TRBJ2-7,.,TRBD1,TGCAGCGTTGAAGGGGGACAGACTTACGAGCAGTACTTC,CSVEGGQTYEQYF
TRBV5-1,TRBJ2-5,many,.,TGCGCCAGCGGGAGGGGGCCTAAAGAGACCCAGTACTTC,CASGRGPKETQYF
TRBV10-3,TRBJ2-7,few,.,TGTGCCATCAGTGGGACACCTTACGAGCAGTACTTC,CAISGTPYEQYF
TRBV5-1,TRBJ1-2,.,.,TGCGCCAGCAGCTTGGGTCCGGGGGGCGACTATGGCTACACCTTC,CASSLGPGGDYGYTF
TRBV20-1,TRBJ1-5,.,.,TGCAGTGCTAGTCAGACCTATAGCAATCAGCCCCAGCATTTT,CSASQTYSNQPQHF
TRBV12-3/TRBV12-4,TRBJ2-7,few,.,TGTGCCAGCAGTTACAGGGGGGTACTCCAGCGGGGCTACGAGCAGTACTTC,CASSYRGVLQRGYEQYF
TRBV20-1,TRBJ1-2,few,.,TGCAGTGCTAGTGGGTTCCGGAACTATGGCTACACCTTC,CSASGFRNYGYTF
TRBV28,TRBJ1-2,many,.,TGTGCCAGCAGTCGGGGAAGCTATGGCTACACCTTC,CASSRGSYGYTF
TRBV10-3,TRBJ2-7,.,TRBD2,TGTGCCATCAGTGAGTCGACTAGCCTGGCCTCAGCGTACGAGCAGTACTTC,CAISESTSLASAYEQYF
TRBV6-5,TRBJ2-3,few,.,TGTGCCAGCAGTTACCGGCAGGGTTTGGCAGATACGCAGTATTTT,CASSYRQGLADTQYF
TRBV2,TRBJ2-7,.,.,TGTGCCAGCACCGAATGGTTAGACGAGCAGTACTTC,CASTEWLDEQYF
TRBV6-1,TRBJ1-6,.,.,TGTGCCAGCAGTCGGTCGACTTCAAATTCACCCCTCCACTTT,CASSRSTSNSPLHF
TRBV25-1,TRBJ2-7,.,TRBD1,TGTGCCAGCAGTGGACAGGGTCCGGGCGAGCAGTACTTC,CASSGQGPGEQYF
TRBV7-3,TRBJ2-5,.,.,TGTGCCAGCAGCCCCGAGGGGGTGGAGACCCAGTACTTC,CASSPEGVETQYF
TRBV3-1,TRBJ2-7,few,.,TGTGCCAGCAGCCAAGGATTCGAGCAGTACTTC,CASSQGFEQYF
TRBV20-1,TRBJ2-2,.,.,TGCAGTGCTAGAGATGGGATGACAGGCGAAAACACCGGGGAGCTGTTTTTT,CSARDGMTGENTGELFF
TRBV7-8,TRBJ2-6,many,.,TGTGCCAGCAGCTTAGCGCGCCCCGACTCTGGGGCCAACGTCCTGACTTTC,CASSLARPDSGANVLTF
TRBV10-3,TRBJ1-5,.,.,TGTGCCATCAGTGCGGACACGAGAGGGAATCAGCCCCAGCATTTT,CAISADTRGNQPQHF
TRBV9,TRBJ2-3,many,.,TGTGCCAGCAGCGCGGGGGCGGGGAGGTGGGCAGATACGCAGTATTTT,CASSAGAGRWADTQYF
TRBV20-1,TRBJ2-5,few,TRBD2,TGCAGTGCTAGGCCGGGACTAGCGGGATTAGAGACCCAGTACTTC,CSARPGLAGLETQYF
TRBV7-8,TRBJ1-5,.,.,TGTGCCAGCAGCCTAGTGTGGGGTAGCAATCAGCCCCAGCATTTT,CASSLVWGSNQPQHF
TRBV29-1,TRBJ2-7,few,.,TGCAGCGTTGGTCGGCAGGGCAAAGCCTACGAGCAGTACTTC,CSVGRQGKAYEQYF
TRBV5-6,TRBJ1-5,many,.,TGTGCCAGCAGCTTGGGCGCGGATCAGCCCCAGCATTTT,CASSLGADQPQHF